Detailed here is one TCR beta chain. Its antigen is not identified. CDR3 length: 14 residues. A modified ARM-PCR protocol with three rounds of nested PCR amplified TCRbeta. TCRdb processed the multiplex PCR reads anew with MiXCR; each CDR3 protein has one entry. The sample includes 50,000 to 70,000 distinct CDR3 sequences, about 61% seen only once; the top ten take around a third. This record belongs to a study of tumor and adjacent non-tumor tissue in lung cancer. Study-level background: On average, productive TCRbeta reads reached about 4.4 million per sample.

Study observations and caveats: Compared with tumor, normal lung showed significantly lower TCR diversity. In normal lung, the top 100 clones were significantly more dominant than in tumor.

The template was RNA from unsorted bulk tissue. Distant lung tissue was collected more than 3 cm away from the tumor edge. Newly diagnosed lung cancer patients had thoracic surgery in China, August–late 2014, without prior chemotherapy. The rearrangement joins TRBV12-2 to TRBJ2-4; no check of the table's D call, TRBD2, against the DNA was made. TRBV12-2 is shown as a pseudogene. Sequencing was done on a sample of distant non-tumor lung tissue. This TCR was recovered from a man between 70 and 80 years old with non-small cell lung cancer. The CDR3 spells CASRLGREGNIQYF. The DNA for the CDR3 is TGTGCAAGTCGCTTGGGGCGGGAGGGCAACATTCAGTACTTC.